This note documents a single T cell receptor (beta chain) sequence. Germline lookup yields CDR1 SGDLS and CDR2 YYNGEE. The CDR3 sequence is 18 residues long. The sample belongs to a study of T cells expressing NK-cell markers. TCRdb reanalyzed the 5' RACE reads and collapses them to one entry per CDR3 protein, without DNA. In all, the sample yields 550,000 or so distinct CDR3 sequences. The sequence came from a man between 18 and 35 years old in good health. Sequenced input: blood T cells: a sorted CD56 or NKG2C T cell subset, CD4+ or CD8+ T cells, or bulk PBMC T cells (not recorded which). The chain has TRBV9 and TRBJ2-5; TCRdb outputs TRBD2, but without DNA this stays unchecked. The CDR3 spells CASSKGLAGASVQETQYF.